This record covers a single T cell receptor (beta chain). This record belongs to a study of cytomegalovirus exposure and HLA in healthy donors. V lost 2 bases, J lost 2 bases, and 0 bases stayed unmatched. The germline CDR1 and CDR2 sequences are KGHSH and LQKENI. The CDR3 loop spans 15 amino acids. The repertoire was sequenced with immunoSEQ multiplex PCR; TCRdb's copy has only in-frame clones and lacks some. Altogether roughly 80,000 clones are present, around 94% being singletons, with the ten largest covering 0.55% to 0.8%. This TCR was sampled from a man aged 18 to 30 in good health and CMV-seronegative. The rearrangement joins TRBV18 to TRBJ2-6, with TRBD1 matching 7 bases. Sample: PBMCs. CDR3 nucleotide sequence: TGTGCCAGCTCACCAGGACAGGCTGGGGCCAACGTCCTGACTTTC. It encodes CASSPGQAGANVLTF.